This T cell receptor (beta chain) was documented in a study of cytomegalovirus exposure and HLA in healthy donors. Study observations and caveats: Most TCR sequences proved rare, with some public TCRs found in many donors. A list of 150 to 200 TCR beta chains associated with cytomegalovirus was given.

Among the roughly 120 subjects of the validation cohort, separate from the roughly 700-subject first cohort, were the donors. About this clone: Antigen specificity is unknown.

The germline V gene has CDR1 MNHNS and CDR2 SASEGT. This CDR3 has 15 amino acids. V lost 2 bases, J lost 6 bases, and 8 bases stayed unmatched. Assay used: immunoSEQ multiplex PCR; TCRdb lists only in-frame clones, some missing. The profile shows about 130,000 clones, 75% to 90% of them singletons. The gene calls are TRBV6-1 and TRBJ1-1, with TRBD1 identical over 8 bases. The sequenced material came from PBMCs. The clonotype comes from a woman aged 18-29 years in good health and CMV-seronegative. The CDR3 nucleotides are TGTGCCAGCAGTGAATCCGTCGCAGGGGGCGCTGAAGCTTTCTTT. Translating gives CASSESVAGGAEAFF.